This T cell receptor (beta chain) stems from a study of Ad26.COV2.S vaccination and SARS-CoV-2 variants. Whole-study findings and limits: Non-spike TCR breadth did not differ much between vaccine and placebo recipients.

Trimming at V came to 4 bases and at J to 4 bases, leaving 7 bases not matched to a gene. The germline CDR1 and CDR2 sequences are SGHNT and YYREEE (reference sequence). The CDR3 has 15 amino acids. TCRdb's table, derived via immunoSEQ multiplex PCR, lists solely in-frame clones and lacks some. This sample has about 250,000 clones, with approximately 89% found just once. A few counts support this clone. What it recognizes is unknown. Noted treatment: around 19 received Ad26.COV2.S at low or high dose, single or two shots; 5 received placebo; per-sample allocation not given. On day 63 after the first injection, vaccine and placebo recipients gave samples.

This TCR derives from a person aged 18-65 years who received the Ad26.COV2.S COVID-19 vaccine or a placebo. V and J are TRBV5-4 and TRBJ1-4; 7 positions agree with TRBD1. The source was peripheral blood, collected in a trial of Ad26.COV2.S vaccine versus placebo. The CDR3 loop is CASSTGTAVNEKLFF. In nucleotides, the CDR3 is TGTGCCAGCAGCACTGGGACAGCCGTTAATGAAAAACTGTTTTTT.